This T cell receptor beta chain was retrieved from a study of blood T cell repertoires in COVID-19. The length of the CDR3 is 15 residues. The V gene lost 6 bases and the J gene lost 4 bases, with 18 bases spanning the gap. Germline V gene lookup returns CDR1 WNHNN and CDR2 SYGVQD (reference sequence). The method was immunoSEQ multiplex PCR; TCRdb's version includes in-frame clones alone and lacks a portion of them. The repertoire holds some 460,000 clones, more than 85% seen once, with roughly 4% in the top ten. The sequence came from a woman aged 30 to 39 with acute or convalescent COVID-19. The chain carries TRBV10-1 and TRBJ2-5; tentatively, D is TRBD1 (5 bases). Sequencing was carried out using peripheral blood. The DNA of the CDR3 is TGCGCCAGCAGCTCCCAGGGCTCCGGGTTAGAGACCCAGTACTTC. It yields the protein CASSSQGSGLETQYF.